This T cell receptor (beta chain) originates from a study of cytomegalovirus exposure and HLA in healthy donors (dated by TCRdb to 2016 to 2017). Study-wide context: An earlier analysis of some 620 of the donors reported under 300 Gb of sequence data and approximately 120 million unique TCR beta sequences obtained from about 200 million T cells. Approximately 310 gigabases of sequencing data and 70 million to 100 million unique TCR sequences made up an early release that covered around 640 HLA-typed donors. Of the 300 to 500 genotyped donors, less than 85% were placed in the genetic ancestry cluster associated with self-reported Caucasian donors. The study aimed to test whether cataloging public T cell receptors could reveal signatures of past pathogen exposure. Using immunosequencing, the study profiled T cell repertoires from about 620 subjects and related those repertoires to cytomegalovirus serostatus. Besides the first cohort of roughly 700 subjects, a separate validation cohort made up of 95 to 150 different subjects was used. The study combined high-throughput TCR immunosequencing, statistical association of individual TCRs with disease status, and machine learning to predict cytomegalovirus infection status. In a later analysis, previously published TCR beta repertoires from about 670 donors were re-analyzed and high-resolution HLA genotyping was added so that TCR occurrence patterns could be studied. The later analysis used no new phenotypic data to find candidate immune exposures, relying instead on TCR beta sequences and their occurrence across donors. An earlier analysis of some 600 of the donors applied high-throughput TCR beta sequencing to assess whether each TCR beta V gene segment acted as functional or pseudogenic. Donor age, sex, ethnicity and CMV serostatus were compiled together with the repertoire data. A later genetic analysis took genome-wide SNP genotypes for about 65% of the 666 donors and used that subset as a discovery cohort. Every repertoire in the discovery cohort had been generated on one and the same sequencing platform. Class I and class II HLA loci were covered by the typing at four-digit resolution. Typing coverage differed by locus: A, B, C, DRB1 and DQB1 were typed in roughly 620-630 donors, DQA1 in approximately 520, DPA1 in approximately 610, and DPB1 in just under 490. Roughly 5 DR-DQ haplotypes were handled as single units for association and clustering, since linkage in the cohort was strong. Across roughly 420 genotyped donors of the cohort, an average of about 240,000 unique TCR beta nucleotide sequences per donor were sequenced, and roughly a sixth of those sequences were non-productive.

To prepare the library, the immunoSEQ multiplex PCR assay was applied. A mixture of 60 forward primers for TCR Vbeta segments and 13 reverse primers for TCR Jbeta segments was used in the multiplex PCR. The CDR3 region of rearranged TCR beta genes was amplified from genomic DNA by a multiplex PCR assay. The Illumina HiSeq System was used to sequence the amplified TCR beta libraries as 87-base-pair reads. As for how the authors treated the data: A later analysis tallied roughly 76 million unique TCR beta chains across the 550 to 850 repertoires, and about 12 million of those chains were shared by two or more donors. Raw reads were error-corrected and collapsed into unique sequences with a nearest-neighbor algorithm that merged closely related sequences to remove PCR and sequencing errors. V, D and J gene segments were assigned by aligning CDR3 sequences to IMGT reference sequences. For a sequence to be retained, a match of at least six nucleotides to both a V gene segment and a J gene segment was required. Rearrangements were called productive when the CDR3 lacked stop codons and stayed in frame with V and J; all others were non-productive. Following IMGT convention, CDR3 was defined as the stretch from the second conserved V-encoded cysteine up to the conserved J-encoded phenylalanine. The earlier analysis of some 540 of the donors excluded any sequence lacking an unambiguous match to a single V gene segment. In an earlier analysis of about 590 of the donors, a V segment was called functional when productive rearrangements were above 56.7%, and segregating when the standard deviation between donors exceeded 5%. A statistical classification framework was built for diagnosing cytomegalovirus status from the catalog of TCR beta chain sequences. V and J gene assignment, in a later analysis, came from comparing TCR nucleotide sequences with IMGT/GENE-DB human TR gene sequences. Using the TCRdist pipeline, a later analysis assigned CDR3 sequences along with most-parsimonious VDJ recombination scenarios. A later analysis defined each TCR beta chain by its CDR3 amino acid sequence plus V-gene family, and excluded reads lacking a unique V-gene family. As a way to deal with suspected cross-contamination and a sequencing artifact, a later analysis dropped approximately 570 nucleotide sequences that were highly shared and had low generation probability. A later analysis calculated a clonal expansion index for each public chain from normalized within-repertoire ranks of inferred template counts. Generation probabilities in a later analysis came from a VDJ recombination model fitted to out-of-frame rearrangements, and those results were checked against IGoR. In a later analysis, TCR-TCR, TCR-HLA and TCR-CMV co-occurrence was scored with hypergeometric tests, and a repertoire-size bias correction was applied to TCR pairs. A later analysis estimated false discovery rates by permuting HLA or CMV assignments 20 times. In a later analysis, co-occurring TCRs were grouped with DBSCAN, and TCRdist sequence similarity was added when clustering was performed within HLA-allele-positive subsets. Repertoires with fewer than 30,000 or more than 120,000 public chains, plus five repertoires with anomalous nucleotide sharing, were excluded from co-occurrence clustering. The clones in this table, taken by TCRdb from immuneACCESS, are in-frame only. Not every clone is retained; where verified, under half of the shortfall comes from an unresolved V gene, and the cause of the rest is unknown. From that table come the V and J calls and clone size; the DNA was used to work out D and trimming. Across this sample there are approximately 190,000 clones, with 81% seen only once. The ten largest make up 3.5% to 4% of the sample.

The germline V gene sets CDR1 to MNHEY and CDR2 to SVGAGI. From cysteine to phenylalanine, the CDR3 is 15 amino acids long. Just the 45-base CDR3 DNA is kept, in frame starting at base 1. Compared with germline, V lacks 0 bases and J lacks 5 bases; bases without a gene match: 5. Study-wide conclusions, independent of this receptor: A later genetic analysis reported fewer N-insertions in productive TCRs among donors in an Asian-associated ancestry cluster than the roughly 700-donor mean. In a later genetic analysis, a missense DCLRE1C variant was associated with V-gene and J-gene trimming of TCR beta chains, and the association was replicated in an independent cohort. Most TCR sequences were observed very rarely across donors, whereas some public TCRs were present in many individuals. The sequencing pipeline was judged likely to have produced a cluster of highly shared sequence variants as a technical artifact. When HLA alleles, especially DR and DQ, strongly co-occurred, attributing TCR associations to individual alleles was difficult. In a later analysis, TCR association rates were found to vary across HLA loci, with the most associated TCRs seen for DRB1 alleles and the fewest for HLA-C alleles. The classifier was reported to diagnose cytomegalovirus status with high specificity and sensitivity in both the original and validation cohorts. Immune exposure information for the cohort was limited to CMV serostatus. Most CMV-associated TCR beta chains appeared to be HLA-restricted in a later analysis, and the HLA associations seemed to be driven largely by CMV exposure. Only TCR beta chains were sequenced in this cohort, and the absence of alpha or paired-chain data limited detectable features. A later analysis associated about 17,000 TCR beta sequences with specific HLA alleles at a false discovery rate of 0.05. A further reported finding was that TCR beta sequences accurately predicted the HLA-A and HLA-B alleles for most subjects in the first cohort. It was suggested by the authors that the approach could potentially be generalized to other disease states and immunological phenotypes. In the study, approximately 160 TCR beta chains were listed as associated with cytomegalovirus. A few of the identified cytomegalovirus-associated TCR beta chains were confirmed in vitro to be specific for cytomegalovirus antigens. In a later analysis, HLA-associated TCR beta chains were found to be more clonally expanded and to have lower generation probabilities than equally common non-associated chains. Correlated functional status among segregating V segments might be attributable to linkage disequilibrium, but an unknown experimental factor could not be ruled out. The earlier analysis of about 600 of the donors excluded around 17 rarely observed V segments, including chromosome 9 orphons, because counts were too low. Because HLA typing was missing for some donors at each locus, association tests included only the typed subset. In an earlier analysis of fewer than 750 of the donors, most TCR beta V segments were observed in productive rearrangements about 87% or about 30% of the time, broadly matching IMGT annotations. A later analysis reported that several top co-occurrence clusters appeared linked to parvovirus B19, influenza, CMV and Epstein-Barr virus. Roughly uniform sequencing depth across donors was assumed in presence/absence analyses, although this assumption may not hold. Some IMGT-functional V segments, including TRBV6-2 and TRBV6-3, could not be told apart with the 87-base-pair reads, so those segments were excluded.

With regard to this clone: What antigen it recognizes has not been identified. One base away there is no much larger clone; base qualities are not given.

The cohort comprised around 690 healthy bone marrow donors. All cohort members were sampled while nominally healthy, although unrecorded immune exposures were likely present. The donor was CMV seronegative and was included in the group of several hundred seronegative cohort members. A peripheral blood sample was collected from each donor, and TCR beta sequencing was performed on peripheral blood mononuclear cells. Genomic DNA extraction from the blood cell samples was performed with the Qiagen DNeasy Blood Extraction Kit. The sequenced sample consisted of PBMCs. This sequence was found in a man aged 50 or older in good health and CMV-seronegative. Recombination joined TRBV6-5 with TRBJ1-2, with TRBD1 matching 8 junction bases. CDR3 reads: CASSYSGTGPYGYTF. The nucleotides are TGTGCCAGCAGTTACTCCGGGACAGGTCCTTATGGCTACACCTTC.